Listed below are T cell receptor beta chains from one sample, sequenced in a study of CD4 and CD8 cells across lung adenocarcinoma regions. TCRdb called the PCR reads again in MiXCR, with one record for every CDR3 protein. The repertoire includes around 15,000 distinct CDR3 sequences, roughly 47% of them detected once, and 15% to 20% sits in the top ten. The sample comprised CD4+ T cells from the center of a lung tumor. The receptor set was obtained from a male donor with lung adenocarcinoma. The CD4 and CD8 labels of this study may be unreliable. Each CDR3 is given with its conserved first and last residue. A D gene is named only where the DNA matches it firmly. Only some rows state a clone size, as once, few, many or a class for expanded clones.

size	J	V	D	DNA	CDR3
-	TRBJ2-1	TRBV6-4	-	TGTGCCAGCAGTGACTCGATTGCGGGGGAGCAGTTCTTC	CASSDSIAGEQFF
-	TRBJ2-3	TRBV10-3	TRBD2	TGTGCCATCAGGGAGGGTCGTAGCGGGAGTGACCCAGATACGCAGTATTTC	CAIREGRSGSDPDTQYF
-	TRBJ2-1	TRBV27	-	TGTGCCAGCAGTTTAGCGAGGGTTAATGAGCAGTTCTTC	CASSLARVNEQFF
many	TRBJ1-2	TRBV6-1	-	TGTGCCAGCAGTGAAGGGGGACTAAACTATGGCTACACCTTC	CASSEGGLNYGYTF
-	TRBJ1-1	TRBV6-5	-	TGTGCCAGCAGTTCTCAGCGGTTCACTGAAGCTTTCTTT	CASSSQRFTEAFF
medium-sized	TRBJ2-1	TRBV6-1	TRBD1	TGTGCCAGCAGGGAGCAGGGGGCCTCCTACAATGAGCAGTTCTTC	CASREQGASYNEQFF
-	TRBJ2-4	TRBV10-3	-	TGTGCCTCGGGGCGGCGAGCCAAAAATATGCAGTACTTC	CASGRRAKNMQYF
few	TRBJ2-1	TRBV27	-	TGTGCCAGCAGTTTATATATGGGGGTCGAGCAGTTCTTC	CASSLYMGVEQFF
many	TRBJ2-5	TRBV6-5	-	TGTGCCAGCACTTCCGAGGGGGGTAGCGGGGAGACCCAGTACTTC	CASTSEGGSGETQYF
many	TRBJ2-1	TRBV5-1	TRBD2	TGCGCCAGCAGCTTACTAGCGGGGACAAACAATGAGCAGTTCTTC	CASSLLAGTNNEQFF
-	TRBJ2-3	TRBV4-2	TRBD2	TGTGCCAGCAGCCAAGATCAAGCGGGAGGCACAGATACGCAGTATTTT	CASSQDQAGGTDTQYF
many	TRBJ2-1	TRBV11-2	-	TGTGCCAGCAGCTTAGATGACGGAGGCTGGAGTGAGCAGTTCTTC	CASSLDDGGWSEQFF
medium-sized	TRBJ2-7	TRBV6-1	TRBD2	TGTGCCAGCAGTGAAAGGGGCGGGAGCTCCTACGAGCAGTACTTC	CASSERGGSSYEQYF
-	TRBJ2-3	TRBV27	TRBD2	TGTGCCAGCAGTCCTGGCCGACTAGCTTGTGAGACAGATACGCAGTACTTT	CASSPGRLACETDTQYF
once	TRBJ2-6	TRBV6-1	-	TGTGCCAGCGGGGAAGGACACCCGGGCGCCAACGTGCAGACTTTC	CASGEGHPGANVQTF
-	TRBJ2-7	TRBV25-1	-	TGTGCCAGCAGCAAATATTCCTTGGGCGAGCAGTACTTC	CASSKYSLGEQYF
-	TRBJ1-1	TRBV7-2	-	TGTGCCAGCAGCTCATTGGACTGGGGAGGCACTGAAGCTTTCTTT	CASSSLDWGGTEAFF
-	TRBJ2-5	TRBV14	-	TGTGCCAGCAGCGAATCGTGGGAGACCCAGTACTTC	CASSESWETQYF
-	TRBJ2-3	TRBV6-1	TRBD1	TGTGCCAGCAGCCGGACAGGGGAAGGGACAAATATTCAGTATTTC	CASSRTGEGTNIQYF
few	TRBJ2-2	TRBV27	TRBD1	TGTGCCAGCAATACTTTTGGGACAGGGATCACCGGTACGCTGTTTTTT	CASNTFGTGITGTLFF
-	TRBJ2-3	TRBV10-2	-	TGCGCCAGGGGGGAGGACAGAACAGATATGCAGTATTTT	CARGEDRTDMQYF
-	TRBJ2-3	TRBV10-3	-	TGTGCCATCCGGGCCCTAAGCGGGGATACGCAGTATTTT	CAIRALSGDTQYF
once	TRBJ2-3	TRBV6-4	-	TGTGCCCGCGGACTCCAGTCCGGGAGCCCAGGTACGCAGTATTTT	CARGLQSGSPGTQYF
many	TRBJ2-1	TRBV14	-	TGTGCCAGCAGCCATTCCGACGGGGCGGGGTCCTACAATGAGCAGTTCTTC	CASSHSDGAGSYNEQFF
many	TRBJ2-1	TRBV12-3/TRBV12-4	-	TGTGCCAGCAGTCCGTACTCCGTGGATGAGCAGTTCTTC	CASSPYSVDEQFF
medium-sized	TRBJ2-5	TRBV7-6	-	TGTGCCAGCAGCTTAGGGGCAGGGTTGGAGACCCAGTACTTC	CASSLGAGLETQYF
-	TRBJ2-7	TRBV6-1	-	TGTGCCAGCAGTGAAGCGGGAGACGGCTACGAGCAGTACTTC	CASSEAGDGYEQYF
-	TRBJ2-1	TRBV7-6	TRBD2	TGTGCCAGCAGCTCCCAGGACGGGACTAGCGGGATTATGGATGAGCAGTTCTTC	CASSSQDGTSGIMDEQFF
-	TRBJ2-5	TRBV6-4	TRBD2	TGTGCCGGGGGGGACGGGAGCGGGGGCCCAGAGACCCAGTACTTT	CAGGDGSGGPETQYF
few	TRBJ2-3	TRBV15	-	TGTGCCACCAGCAGAGTGGCAGATACGCAGTATTTT	CATSRVADTQYF
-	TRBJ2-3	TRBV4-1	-	TGCGCGAGCAGCGACCCAGATACGCAGTACTTT	CASSDPDTQYF
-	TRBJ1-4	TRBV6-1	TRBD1	TGTGCCAGCAGTGAAGAGTCCGGACAGGGTGAAAAACTGTTTTTT	CASSEESGQGEKLFF
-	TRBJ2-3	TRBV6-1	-	TGTGCCAGCAGACTCCAGGCCGTGATTACAGGTAAGCAGTATTTT	CASRLQAVITGKQYF
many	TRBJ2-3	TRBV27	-	TGTGCCAGCAGTTCGGTCACTCTCGGCACAGATACGCAGTATTTT	CASSSVTLGTDTQYF
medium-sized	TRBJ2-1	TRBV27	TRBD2	TGTGCCAGCAGACACATAGCGGGAGGGCCAAGATACAATGAGCAGTTCTTC	CASRHIAGGPRYNEQFF
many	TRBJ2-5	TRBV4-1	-	TGCGCCAGCAGCCAAGATCACAGGGCGCAAGAGACCCAGTACTTC	CASSQDHRAQETQYF
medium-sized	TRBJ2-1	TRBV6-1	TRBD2	TGTGCCAGCAGTAAACTAGCGGGAGGAGGCGATGAGCAGTTCTTC	CASSKLAGGGDEQFF
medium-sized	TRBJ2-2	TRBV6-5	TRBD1	TGTGCCAGCAGTTACTCCGGACAGGGCGGCGGGGAGCTGTTTTTT	CASSYSGQGGGELFF
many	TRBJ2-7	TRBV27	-	TGTGCCAGCAGCCGACCCGGGACAAACTCTATCAATGAGCAGTACTTC	CASSRPGTNSINEQYF
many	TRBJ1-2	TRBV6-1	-	TGTGCCAGCAGTACAGCAGCTAACTATGGCTACACCTTC	CASSTAANYGYTF
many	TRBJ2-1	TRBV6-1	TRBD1	TGTGCCAGCGGCGCGACAGGGGGCGGCTCCTACAATGAGCAGTTCTTC	CASGATGGGSYNEQFF
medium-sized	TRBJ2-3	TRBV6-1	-	TGTGCCAGCAGTGAAGCCGCCGGGGTTAGCACAGATACGCAGTATTTT	CASSEAAGVSTDTQYF
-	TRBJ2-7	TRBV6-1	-	TGTGCCAGCACCCCGCGAGGGGCGTACGAGCAGTACTTC	CASTPRGAYEQYF
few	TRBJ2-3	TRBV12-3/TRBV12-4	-	TGTGCCAGCAGTTTAAGGACAGTAAGCACAGATACGCAGTATTTT	CASSLRTVSTDTQYF
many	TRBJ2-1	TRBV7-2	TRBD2	TGTGCCAGCAGCTTGACCCCCCGGGATAGCGGGAGTTCCTACAATGAGCAGTTCTTC	CASSLTPRDSGSSYNEQFF
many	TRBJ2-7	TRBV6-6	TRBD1	TGTGCCAGCAGTTACTCGTATGGACAGGGGTTATACGAGCAGTACTTC	CASSYSYGQGLYEQYF
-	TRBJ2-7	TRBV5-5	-	TGTGCCAGCAGCTTGTCGGACAAATCCTACGAGCAGTACTTC	CASSLSDKSYEQYF
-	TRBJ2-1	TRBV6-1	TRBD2	TGTGCCAGCAGTGAAGAGATAGCGGGAGCCTACAATGAGCAGTTCTTC	CASSEEIAGAYNEQFF
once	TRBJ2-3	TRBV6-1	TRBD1	TGTGCCAGCAGAGTAACAGGGGGCGGTCCAGATACGCAGTATTTT	CASRVTGGGPDTQYF
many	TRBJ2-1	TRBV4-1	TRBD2	TGCGCCAGCAGTTATCCGGGACTAGCGGGAGAGCTCAATGAGCAGTTCTTC	CASSYPGLAGELNEQFF
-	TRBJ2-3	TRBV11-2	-	TGTGCCAGCAGCTTAGAGGAGGGGGTGGATACGCAGTATTTT	CASSLEEGVDTQYF
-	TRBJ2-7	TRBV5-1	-	TGCGCCAGCAGCCCTACAGGGACAACCTACGAGCAGTACTTC	CASSPTGTTYEQYF
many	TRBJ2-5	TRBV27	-	TGTGCCAGCAGTTCGATGGGTTACATTTGGGAGACCCAGTACTTC	CASSSMGYIWETQYF
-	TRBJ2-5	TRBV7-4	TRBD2	TGTGCCAGCCAACACGGGAGGGGGATCCAAGAGACCCAGTACTTC	CASQHGRGIQETQYF
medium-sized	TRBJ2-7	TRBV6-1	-	TGTGCCAGCACCCCGGATCATCTATACGAGCAGTACTTC	CASTPDHLYEQYF
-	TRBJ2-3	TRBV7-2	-	TGTGCCGGCACGGGGCTGTTAGCCGGAGACATTCAGTATTTT	CAGTGLLAGDIQYF
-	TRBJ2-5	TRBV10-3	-	TGTGCCATCAGTGAGTCGGAAACGCGAGAGACCCAGTACTTC	CAISESETRETQYF
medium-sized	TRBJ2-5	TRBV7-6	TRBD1	TGTGCCAGCGAACCGGGGAGGACAGGGGGGACTCGGACCCAGTACTTC	CASEPGRTGGTRTQYF